This T cell receptor beta chain is from a study of regulatory T cells in long-lasting Graves disease. Relying on iRepertoire HTBI primers and Arm-PCR of CDR3 regions, the team built TCR beta libraries. TCRdb called the multiplex PCR reads again in MiXCR, with one record for every CDR3 protein. The sample has approximately 400,000 distinct CDR3 sequences; roughly 15% are singletons. Germline V gene sequence: CDR1 SGHAT, CDR2 FQNNGV. The CDR3 is made up of 16 amino acids. Unmatched junction bases numbered 7, after V lost 0 bases and J lost 5 bases. This clonotype was seen ten or more times. Time point in this sample: newly diagnosed GD, antithyroid drugs for less than 3 months. Scientists built the TCR library using RNA that was extracted from PBMCs.

J is TRBJ2-1 and V is TRBV11-2, with 7 positions matching TRBD2. The clonotype originates from a female donor with Graves disease. Sequences were derived from peripheral blood mononuclear cells (PBMCs), sampled at new diagnosis, from a patient treated with antithyroid drugs. Written as DNA, the CDR3 is TGTGCCAGCAGCTTAGATTTGGCTAGCGGAAACAATGAGCAGTTCTTC. It yields the protein CASSLDLASGNNEQFF.